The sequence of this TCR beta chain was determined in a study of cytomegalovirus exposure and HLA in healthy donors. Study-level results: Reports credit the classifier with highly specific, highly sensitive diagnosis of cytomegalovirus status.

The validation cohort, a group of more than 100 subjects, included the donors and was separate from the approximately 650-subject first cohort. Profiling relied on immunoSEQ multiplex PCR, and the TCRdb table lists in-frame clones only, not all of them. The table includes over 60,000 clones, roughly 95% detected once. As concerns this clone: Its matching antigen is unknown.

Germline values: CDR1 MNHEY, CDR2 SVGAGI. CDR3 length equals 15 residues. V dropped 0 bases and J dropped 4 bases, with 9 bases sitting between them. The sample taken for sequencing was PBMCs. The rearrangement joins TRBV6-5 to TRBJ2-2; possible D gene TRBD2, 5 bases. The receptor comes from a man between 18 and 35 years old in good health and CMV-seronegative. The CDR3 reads CASSYSNLATGELFF. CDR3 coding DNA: TGTGCCAGCAGTTACTCTAACCTAGCCACCGGGGAGCTGTTTTTT.